Below are 27 T cell receptor beta chains sequenced from a single sample in a study of control samples from healthy donors and cancer patients. Only in-frame clones appear in the TCRdb table, and some are missing; sequencing was by immunoSEQ multiplex PCR. The sample has some 97,000 clones, less than 90% seen once. The sequencing sample was made of blood. The receptor source for this set is a woman in her forties or fifties in good health.

This chain links TRBV6-5 with TRBJ2-1; D ambiguous. Germline CDR1 reads MNHEY; CDR2 reads SVGAGI. This CDR3 is 14 amino acids long. The germline V and J ends were trimmed by 7 bases and 3 bases, with 13 bases remaining between them. This CDR3 reads CASKGPGYYNEQFF. The CDR3 DNA reads TGTGCCAGCAAAGGGCCCGGGTACTACAATGAGCAGTTCTTC.

This chain links TRBV5-6 with TRBJ2-2; possibly TRBD2 for D (5 bases). Germline assignment: CDR1 SGHDT and CDR2 YYEEEE. The CDR3 extends over 15 amino acids. Trimming left V 5 bases short and J 2 bases short, with 13 bases between. The CDR3, as DNA: TGTGCCAGCAGACATGTCCGGGATAACACCGGGGAGCTGTTTTTT. Translation gives CASRHVRDNTGELFF.

This CDR3 is CASSRDSSYNEQFF. The CDR3 region has the DNA TGTGCCAGTAGTCGGGACAGCTCCTACAATGAGCAGTTCTTC. The V call is TRBV19, the J call TRBJ2-1, with 7 bases fitting TRBD1. The CDR3 has 14 amino acids. Losses at the gene ends were 5 bases for V and 0 bases for J; bases not matched to a gene: 1. Germline loops: CDR1 LNHDA, CDR2 SQIVND (reference sequence).

The chain couples TRBV4-1 to TRBJ1-5; no clear D. CDR1 MGHRA and CDR2 YSYEKL come from the germline V gene. The V and J ends lost 1 base and 3 bases respectively, with 13 bases between them. This CDR3 comprises 16 residues. The chain's CDR3 is CASSQVNFGSNQPQHF. CDR3 bases: TGCGCCAGCAGCCAAGTCAACTTCGGGTCCAATCAGCCCCAGCATTTT.

This rearrangement joins TRBV5-4 to TRBJ1-4, with 7 nucleotides matching TRBD1. The V gene end was trimmed by 4 bases and the J gene end by 8 bases; junction bases not matched to a gene: 14. Germline V gene sequence: CDR1 SGHNT, CDR2 YYREEE (reference sequence). The CDR3 extends over 16 amino acids. In nucleotides, the CDR3 is TGTGCCAGCAGCCCCCGAGGGGGCGTCGGGTTGGAAAAACTGTTTTTT. Translated, it gives CASSPRGGVGLEKLFF.

The chain joins TRBV25-1 to TRBJ2-1; D tentatively reads TRBD1 or TRBD2 (6 bases each). The CDR3 runs to 15 residues. Germline CDR1 MGHDK, CDR2 SYGVNS. Deletions cut 2 bases from V and 6 bases from J, with 14 bases between. CDR3: CASSERGDPPNEQFF. The CDR3 DNA reads TGTGCCAGCAGTGAAAGGGGGGACCCCCCCAATGAGCAGTTCTTC.

J is TRBJ1-6 and V is TRBV7-8; D ambiguous. This CDR3 has 12 amino acids. The ends were cut back, 4 bases at V and 7 bases at J, with 5 bases in the middle. Germline CDR1 is SGHVS and CDR2 is FQNEAQ. The CDR3 sequence is CASSSINSPLHF. In DNA form, the CDR3 reads TGTGCCAGCAGCTCAATAAATTCACCCCTCCACTTT.

The CDR3 sequence is CASLGGGGTYEQYV. DNA of the CDR3: TGTGCCAGCCTAGGCGGAGGAGGTACCTACGAGCAGTACGTC. The chain combines TRBV21-1 with TRBJ2-7; the table's D call of TRBD2 was not tested on the DNA. TRBV21-1 is listed as a pseudogene. CDR3 length: 14 amino acids.

There are a few counts of this clone. V and J are TRBV25-1 and TRBJ1-1; possibly TRBD1 for D (5 bases). Trimming cost V 3 bases and J 0 bases, with 14 bases left between them. CDR3 size: 16 residues. Germline loops: CDR1 MGHDK, CDR2 SYGVNS. The CDR3 sequence is CASSDYGGTMNTEAFF. As DNA, the CDR3 is TGTGCCAGCAGTGACTATGGGGGAACCATGAACACTGAAGCTTTCTTT.

CDR3 residues: CAWSPLGGSSNTDTQYF. The CDR3 bases are TGTGCCTGGAGTCCGCTAGGGGGCTCTAGTAACACAGATACGCAGTATTTT. The genes are TRBV30 and TRBJ2-3; TRBD1 agrees at 7 bases. With 2 bases clipped from V and 2 bases from J, the junction kept 13 bases outside the gene matches. Per the germline V gene, CDR1 is GTSNPN and CDR2 is SVGIG (reference sequence). The CDR3 loop spans 17 amino acids. The full variable domain, its missing parts supplied by reference TRBV30 and TRBJ2-3, is SQTIHQWPATLVQPVGSPLSLECTVEGTSNPNLYWYRQAAGRGLQLLFYSVGIGQISSEVPQNLSASRPQDRQFILSSKKLLLSDSGFYLCAWSPLGGSSNTDTQYFGPGTRLTVL.

The chain links TRBV7-2 to TRBJ2-7, with D tentatively TRBD1 or TRBD2 (5 bases each). Per the germline V gene, CDR1 is SGHTA and CDR2 is FQGNSA. The CDR3 length is 17 residues. The germline V and J ends were trimmed by 5 bases and 0 bases, with 20 bases remaining between them. As DNA, the CDR3 is TGTGCCAGCAGCAGAGACGGCCAGGGTGGGAGCTCCTACGAGCAGTACGTC. The encoded protein is CASSRDGQGGSSYEQYV.

The CDR3 is CASSLAGKGNQPQHF. As DNA, the CDR3 is TGCGCCAGCAGCTTGGCGGGAAAGGGCAATCAGCCCCAGCATTTT. V and J are TRBV5-1 and TRBJ1-5; D gene uncertain. The CDR3 totals 15 residues. CDR1 is SGHRS, CDR2 YFSETQ, per germline. With 0 bases removed from V and 2 bases from J, the gap between germline ends came to 9 bases. The full variable domain, its missing parts supplied by reference TRBV5-1 and TRBJ1-5, is KAGVTQTPRYLIKTRGQQVTLSCSPISGHRSVSWYQQTPGQGLQFLFEYFSETQRNKGNFPGRFSGRQFSNSRSEMNVSTLELGDSALYLCASSLAGKGNQPQHFGDGTRLSIL.

V gene TRBV23-1 combines with J gene TRBJ1-1; TRBD1 matches at 8 bases. TRBV23-1 is recorded as an ORF, its role being uncertain. There are 13 residues in the CDR3. V lost 11 bases and J lost 5; bases outside the gene matches: 10. CDR3 in DNA: TGCGCCCAAGGACAGGGAGGTGCAACTGAAGCTTTCTTT. Residues: CAQGQGGATEAFF.

The rearrangement links TRBV27 to TRBJ1-2; a possible D gene is TRBD1 (5 bases). CDR3 length: 16 residues. Germline V lookup: CDR1 MNHEY, CDR2 SMNVEV (reference sequence). Trimming shortened V by 2 bases and J by 0 bases, and 13 bases separated the two germline ends. CDR3 bases: TGTGCCAGCAGTTTAAAGGGGCCGCCCGCTAACTATGGCTACACCTTC. Residues: CASSLKGPPANYGYTF.

The chain has TRBV29-1 and TRBJ1-2; 12 nucleotides line up with TRBD1. Germline V gene lookup returns CDR1 SQVTM and CDR2 ANQGSEA. The CDR3 length is 15 residues. J gave up 4 bases and V 5 bases, and 8 bases lay outside the gene matches. The CDR3 sequence: CSVNGGQGASYGYTF. The CDR3 bases are TGCAGCGTTAACGGGGGACAGGGGGCTAGCTATGGCTACACCTTC. Together with reference TRBV29-1 and TRBJ1-2, the CDR3 gives the full variable domain: SAVISQKPSRDICQRGTSLTIQCQVDSQVTMMFWYRQQPGQSLTLIATANQGSEATYESGFVIDKFPISRPNLTFSTLTVSNMSPEDSSIYLCSVNGGQGASYGYTFGSGTRLTVV.

This chain connects TRBV4-1 to TRBJ1-2; 8 nucleotides line up with TRBD1. Losses at the gene ends were 6 bases for V and 3 bases for J; bases not matched to a gene: 6. Germline CDR1 is MGHRA and CDR2 is YSYEKL. The CDR3 covers 14 residues. For the CDR3, the DNA is TGCGCCAGCAGACGCGGGACAGGTGACTATGGCTACACCTTC. This gives the protein CASRRGTGDYGYTF.

The chain carries TRBV13 and TRBJ2-5; D could derive from TRBD1 or TRBD2 (5 bases each). The CDR3 runs 15 residues. Germline V gene data show CDR1 as PRHDT and CDR2 as FYEKMQ (reference sequence). Between the trimmed V and J ends, which lost 2 bases and 4 bases, there was a span of 14 bases. The DNA of the CDR3 is TGTGCCAGCAGCTTATCTTTGGGGGTCGGAGAGACCCAGTACTTC. It encodes CASSLSLGVGETQYF.

J is TRBJ2-5 and V is TRBV5-4; 8 nucleotides match TRBD1. The CDR3 length is 16 residues. Trimming at V came to 4 bases and at J to 4 bases, leaving 12 bases not matched to a gene. Germline loops: CDR1 SGHNT, CDR2 YYREEE (reference sequence). CDR3 DNA: TGTGCCAGCAGCCCTGAACCCCGGCAGGGGGCAGAGACCCAGTACTTC. Protein sequence: CASSPEPRQGAETQYF.

This chain joins TRBV7-9 and TRBJ1-2, with 8 bases matching TRBD1. V was pared by 7 bases and J by 4 bases, with 5 bases of the junction left unmatched. The CDR3 is made up of 13 amino acids. Germline V lookup: CDR1 SEHNR, CDR2 FQNEAQ (reference sequence). The CDR3 region is CASTRQGFYGYTF. The CDR3 coding sequence is TGTGCCAGCACCCGACAGGGGTTCTATGGCTACACCTTC.

CDR3 protein: CASTTGATSGANVLTF. The CDR3 DNA follows: TGTGCCAGCACTACAGGGGCCACCTCTGGGGCCAACGTCCTGACTTTC. The V and J genes are TRBV5-4 and TRBJ2-6; TRBD1 agrees at 7 bases. Germline values: CDR1 SGHNT, CDR2 YYREEE (reference sequence). The V gene end was trimmed by 6 bases and the J gene end by 0 bases; junction bases not matched to a gene: 6. CDR3 length: 16 residues.

The V and J genes are TRBV20-1 and TRBJ2-3; D not resolved. Germline V gives CDR1 DFQATT, CDR2 SNEGSKA (reference sequence). Between the trimmed V and J ends, which lost 7 bases and 0 bases, there was a span of 5 bases. There are 11 residues in the CDR3. This chain's CDR3 is CSGRSTDTQYF. In nucleotides, the CDR3 is TGCAGTGGACGGAGCACAGATACGCAGTATTTT.

Here the CDR3 reads CASSQDGNQPQHF. CDR3 bases: TGTGCCAGCAGCCAGGACGGGAATCAGCCCCAGCATTTT. The chain uses TRBV9 and TRBJ1-5; D unclear. Germline lookup yields CDR1 SGDLS and CDR2 YYNGEE. Trimming cost V 4 bases and J 4 bases, with 9 bases left between them. This CDR3 region has 13 residues.

The chain recombines TRBV29-1 with TRBJ2-3; D call uncertain. The CDR3 has 13 amino acids. V was clipped by 1 base and J by 2 bases, with 7 bases between them. Per germline, CDR1 SQVTM and CDR2 ANQGSEA. For the CDR3, the DNA is TGCAGCGTTGAAGGCAGGCTCACAGATACGCAGTATTTT. The encoded protein is CSVEGRLTDTQYF.

The CDR3 DNA reads as TGTGCCAGCAGCGTAGCCCAGGAACAAGAGACCCAGTACTTC. It translates to CASSVAQEQETQYF. The chain joins TRBV9 to TRBJ2-5; D gene unclear. Germline CDR1 is SGDLS and CDR2 is YYNGEE. The CDR3 totals 14 residues. The V end was cut by 0 bases, the J end by 2 bases, with 8 bases between.

This clone was detected only a few times. The chain links TRBV2 to TRBJ2-2, with D possibly matching TRBD1 (6 bases). CDR1 is SNHLY, CDR2 FYNNEI, per germline. With 5 bases removed from V and 6 bases from J, the gap between germline ends came to 16 bases. The CDR3 totals 15 residues. CDR3 residues: CASSQQGSPSGELFF. The CDR3 DNA is TGTGCCAGCAGTCAACAGGGAAGCCCCTCCGGGGAGCTGTTTTTT.

The chain couples TRBV4-1 to TRBJ2-1; D is unresolved. This CDR3 region has 11 residues. V gave up 1 base and J gave up 12 bases, with 7 bases separating them. Germline CDR1 and CDR2: MGHRA and YSYEKL. The CDR3, as DNA: TGCGCCAGCAGCCAAGGGGTAGGGCAGTTCTTC. This sequence encodes CASSQGVGQFF.

This chain links TRBV15 with TRBJ1-5; D gene uncertain. V was trimmed by 1 base and J by 0 bases, leaving 7 bases between them. Germline V gene sequence: CDR1 LNHNV, CDR2 YYDKDF (reference sequence). This CDR3 is 15 amino acids long. The CDR3 bases are TGTGCCACCAGCAGAGTAGGGAATAGCAATCAGCCCCAGCATTTT. Its translation: CATSRVGNSNQPQHF.